This T cell receptor (beta chain) came from a study of technical replicates of blood from four donors. Profiling relied on immunoSEQ multiplex PCR, and the TCRdb table lists in-frame clones only, not all of them. This sample has fewer than 90,000 clones, with roughly 90% found just once. Between the trimmed V and J ends, which lost 4 bases and 1 base, there was a span of 9 bases. This CDR3 has 13 amino acids. Per the germline V gene, CDR1 is SGHRS and CDR2 is YFSETQ. The sample holds one count of this clone. The TCR sequence derives from a human donor in good health. Specimen: T cells isolated from PBMCs. The V and J genes are TRBV5-1 and TRBJ2-7, with D perhaps matching TRBD1 (5 bases). CDR3 DNA: TGCGCCAGCAGCCTCGACAGATCCTACGAGCAGTACTTC. It yields the protein CASSLDRSYEQYF.